This TCR beta chain was sequenced in a study of blood T cell repertoires in COVID-19. Across the study: Sites in the United States, Italy and Spain provided acute and convalescent COVID-19 samples.

The CDR3 is 14 amino acids. From germline, CDR1 is SGHDT and CDR2 YYEEEE. V was cut by 4 bases and J by 0 bases, with 8 bases left in between. As handled by the study authors: The authors estimated nucleated cell counts from reference gene primer amplification. TCRdb keeps only in-frame clones here, not all; method: immunoSEQ multiplex PCR. V, J and clone size reflect that table, while D and trimming were determined from the DNA. This sample has tens of thousands of clones, with approximately 79% found just once. The chain recombines TRBV5-6 with TRBJ2-1; D perhaps matches TRBD2 (5 bases). Sequencing input: peripheral blood. The clonotype comes from a human donor in a cohort sampled during active COVID-19. CDR3 loop: CASSAGNSYNEQFF. CDR3 in DNA: TGTGCCAGCAGCGCCGGGAACTCCTACAATGAGCAGTTCTTC. The complete variable domain, with remaining parts taken from reference TRBV5-6 and TRBJ2-1, reads DAGVTQSPTHLIKTRGQQVTLRCSPKSGHDTVSWYQQALGQGPQFIFQYYEEEERQRGNFPDRFSGHQFPNYSSELNVNALLLGDSALYLCASSAGNSYNEQFFGPGTRLTVL.